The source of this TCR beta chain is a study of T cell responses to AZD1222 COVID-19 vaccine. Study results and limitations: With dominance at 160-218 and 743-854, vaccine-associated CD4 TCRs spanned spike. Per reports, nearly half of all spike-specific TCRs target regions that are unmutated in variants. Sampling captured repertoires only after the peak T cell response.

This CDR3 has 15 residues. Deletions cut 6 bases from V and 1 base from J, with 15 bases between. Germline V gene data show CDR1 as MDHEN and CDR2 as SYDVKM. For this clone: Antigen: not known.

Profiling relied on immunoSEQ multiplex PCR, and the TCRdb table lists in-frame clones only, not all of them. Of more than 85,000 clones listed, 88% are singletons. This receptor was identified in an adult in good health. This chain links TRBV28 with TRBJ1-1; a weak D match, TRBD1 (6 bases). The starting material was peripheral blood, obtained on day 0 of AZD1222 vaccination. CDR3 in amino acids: CASSPERDKNTEAFF. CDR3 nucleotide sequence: TGTGCCAGCAGCCCGGAAAGGGACAAGAACACTGAAGCTTTCTTT.